This T cell receptor (beta chain) was profiled in a study of blood T cell repertoires in COVID-19. The protocol was immunoSEQ multiplex PCR, while the TCRdb copy is restricted to in-frame clones and leaves out a portion. Among roughly 400,000 clones listed, roughly 86% were seen once. Per the germline V gene, CDR1 is SEHNR and CDR2 is FQNEAQ (reference sequence). CDR3 length equals 15 residues. Trimming pared 5 bases from V and 4 bases from J, leaving 17 bases between. Sequenced: PBMCs or T cells enriched from blood (not recorded which). This sequence joins TRBV7-9 and TRBJ1-1; no reliable D call. This receptor was obtained from a woman aged 40 to 55 with acute COVID-19. The CDR3: CASSRDRWAGTEAFF. The DNA of the CDR3 is TGTGCCAGCAGCCGCGATCGGTGGGCTGGCACTGAAGCTTTCTTT.